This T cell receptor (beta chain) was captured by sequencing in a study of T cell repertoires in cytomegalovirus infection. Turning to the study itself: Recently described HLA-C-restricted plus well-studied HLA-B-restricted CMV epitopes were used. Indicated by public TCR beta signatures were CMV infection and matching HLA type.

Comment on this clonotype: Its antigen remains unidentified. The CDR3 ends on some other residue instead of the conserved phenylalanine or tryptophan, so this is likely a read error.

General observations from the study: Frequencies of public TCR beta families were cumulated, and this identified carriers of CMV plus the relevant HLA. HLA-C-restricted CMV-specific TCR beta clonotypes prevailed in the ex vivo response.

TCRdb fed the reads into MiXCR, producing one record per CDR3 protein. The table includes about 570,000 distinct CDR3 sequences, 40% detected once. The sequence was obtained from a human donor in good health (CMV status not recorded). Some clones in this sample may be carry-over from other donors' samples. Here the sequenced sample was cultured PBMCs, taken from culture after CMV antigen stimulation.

The CDR3: CASSYSIDSSPYGYTL. CDR3 coding DNA: TGTGCCAGCAGTTACTCGATAGACTCATCCCCCTATGGCTACACCTTA. The chain couples TRBV6-6 to TRBJ1-2; D gene ambiguous. Deletions cut 0 bases from V and 4 bases from J, with 15 bases between. Germline V lookup: CDR1 MNHNY, CDR2 SVGAGI (reference sequence). The CDR3 contains 16 residues.